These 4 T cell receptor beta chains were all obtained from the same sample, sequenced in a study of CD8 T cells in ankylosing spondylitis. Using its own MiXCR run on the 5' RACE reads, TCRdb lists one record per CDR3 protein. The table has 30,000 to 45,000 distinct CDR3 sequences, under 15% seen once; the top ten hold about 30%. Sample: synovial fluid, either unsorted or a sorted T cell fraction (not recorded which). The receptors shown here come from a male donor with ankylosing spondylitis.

CDR3 loop: CASSLALDLAVTKLNEQFF. The CDR3 DNA reads TGTGCCAGCAGCTTAGCGCTTGATTTAGCGGTCACCAAACTCAATGAGCAGTTCTTC. The chain has TRBV7-2 and TRBJ2-1; possibly TRBD2 for D (6 bases). The germline gives CDR1 SGHTA, CDR2 FQGNSA. The CDR3 runs to 19 residues. The germline V and J ends were trimmed by 0 bases and 6 bases, with 24 bases remaining between them.

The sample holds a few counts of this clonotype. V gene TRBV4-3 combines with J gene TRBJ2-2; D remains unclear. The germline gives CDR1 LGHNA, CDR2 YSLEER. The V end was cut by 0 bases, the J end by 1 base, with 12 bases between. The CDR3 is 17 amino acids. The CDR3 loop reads CASSQDLPALNTGELFF. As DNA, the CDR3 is TGCGCCAGCAGCCAAGATCTCCCAGCATTGAACACCGGGGAGCTGTTTTTT.

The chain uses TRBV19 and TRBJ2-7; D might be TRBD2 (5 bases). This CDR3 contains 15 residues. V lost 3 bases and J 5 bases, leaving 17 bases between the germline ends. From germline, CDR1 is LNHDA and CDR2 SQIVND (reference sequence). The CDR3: CASSIPPHGRDEQYF. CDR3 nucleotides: TGTGCCAGTAGTATCCCCCCACACGGGCGGGACGAGCAGTACTTC.

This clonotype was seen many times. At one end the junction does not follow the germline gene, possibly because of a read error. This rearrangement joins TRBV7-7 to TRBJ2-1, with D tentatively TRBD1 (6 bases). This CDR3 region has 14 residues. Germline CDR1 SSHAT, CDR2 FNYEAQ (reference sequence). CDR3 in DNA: TGTGCTAGCAGCTCGGACAGCCGACACAATGAGCAGTTCTTC. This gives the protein CASSSDSRHNEQFF.